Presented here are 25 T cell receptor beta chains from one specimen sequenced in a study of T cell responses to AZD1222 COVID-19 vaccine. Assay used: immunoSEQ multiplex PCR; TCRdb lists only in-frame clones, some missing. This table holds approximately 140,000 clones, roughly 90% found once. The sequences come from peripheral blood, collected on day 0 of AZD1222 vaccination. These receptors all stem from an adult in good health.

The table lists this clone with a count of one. CDR3 in amino acids: CASSSGPGGEQFF. As DNA, the CDR3 is TGTGCCAGCAGCTCCGGCCCGGGGGGTGAGCAGTTCTTC. The chain is built from TRBV7-3 and TRBJ2-1; TRBD2 agrees at 7 bases. J gave up 9 bases and V 4 bases, and 6 bases lay outside the gene matches. This CDR3 is 13 amino acids long. Germline values: CDR1 SGHTA, CDR2 FQGTGA. Supplemented by reference TRBV7-3 and TRBJ2-1, the full variable domain reads GAGVSQTPSNKVTEKGKYVELRCDPISGHTALYWYRQSLGQGPEFLIYFQGTGAADDSGLPNDRFFAVRPEGSVSTLKIQRTERGDSAVYLCASSSGPGGEQFFGPGTRLTVL.

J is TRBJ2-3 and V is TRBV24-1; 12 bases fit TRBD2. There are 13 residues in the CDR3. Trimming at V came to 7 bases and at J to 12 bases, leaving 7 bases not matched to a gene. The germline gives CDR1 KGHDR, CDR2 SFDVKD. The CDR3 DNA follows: TGTGCCACCAGGGCGACTAGCGGGGGCGCACAGTATTTT. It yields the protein CATRATSGGAQYF.

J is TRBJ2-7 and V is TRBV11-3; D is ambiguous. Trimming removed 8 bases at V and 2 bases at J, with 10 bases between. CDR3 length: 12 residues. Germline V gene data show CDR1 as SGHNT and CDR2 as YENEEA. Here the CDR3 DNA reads TGTGCCAGCGGACGGTATGCCTACGAGCAGTACTTC. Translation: CASGRYAYEQYF.

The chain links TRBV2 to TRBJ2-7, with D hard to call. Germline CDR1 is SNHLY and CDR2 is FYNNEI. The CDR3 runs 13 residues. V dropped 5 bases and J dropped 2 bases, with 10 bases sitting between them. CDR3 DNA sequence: TGTGCCAGCAGTTGGGGTAGTGCCTACGAGCAGTACTTC. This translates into CASSWGSAYEQYF.

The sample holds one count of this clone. CDR3 DNA sequence: TGCGCCAGCAGCCCCGGACTAGCGGGGGGATCCCAAGAGACCCAGTACTTC. Its translation is CASSPGLAGGSQETQYF. This chain joins TRBV5-1 and TRBJ2-5, with 14 bases fitting TRBD2. The CDR3 sequence is 17 residues long. Germline CDR1 reads SGHRS; CDR2 reads YFSETQ. V lost 4 bases and J lost 1; bases outside the gene matches: 6.

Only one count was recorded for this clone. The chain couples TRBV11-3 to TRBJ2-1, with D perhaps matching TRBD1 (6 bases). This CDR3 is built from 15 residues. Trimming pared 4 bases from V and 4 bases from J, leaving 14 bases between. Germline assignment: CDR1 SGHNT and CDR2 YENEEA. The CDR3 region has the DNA TGTGCCAGCAGCTCCAACAGGGATTCTTACAATGAGCAGTTCTTC. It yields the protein CASSSNRDSYNEQFF. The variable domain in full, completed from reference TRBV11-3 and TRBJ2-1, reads EAGVVQSPRYKIIEKKQPVAFWCNPISGHNTLYWYLQNLGQGPELLIRYENEEAVDDSQLPKDRFSAERLKGVDSTLKIQPAELGDSAVYLCASSSNRDSYNEQFFGPGTRLTVL.

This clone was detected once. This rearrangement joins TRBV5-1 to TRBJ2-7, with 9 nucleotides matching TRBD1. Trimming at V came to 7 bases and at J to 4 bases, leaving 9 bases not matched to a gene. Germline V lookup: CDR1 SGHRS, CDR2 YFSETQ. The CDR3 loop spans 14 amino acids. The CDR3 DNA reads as TGCGCCAGCTCTCCCCGGGACAGGGAATACGAGCAGTACTTC. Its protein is CASSPRDREYEQYF.

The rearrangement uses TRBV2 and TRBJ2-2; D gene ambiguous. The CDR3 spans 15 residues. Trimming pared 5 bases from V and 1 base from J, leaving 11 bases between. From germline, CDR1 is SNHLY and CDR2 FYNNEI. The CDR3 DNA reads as TGTGCCAGCAGTATTCCTCCCGGGAACACCGGGGAGCTGTTTTTT. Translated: CASSIPPGNTGELFF. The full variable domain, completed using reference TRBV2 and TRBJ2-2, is EPEVTQTPSHQVTQMGQEVILRCVPISNHLYFYWYRQILGQKVEFLVSFYNNEISEKSEIFDDQFSVERPDGSNFTLKIRSTKLEDSAMYFCASSIPPGNTGELFFGEGSRLTVL.

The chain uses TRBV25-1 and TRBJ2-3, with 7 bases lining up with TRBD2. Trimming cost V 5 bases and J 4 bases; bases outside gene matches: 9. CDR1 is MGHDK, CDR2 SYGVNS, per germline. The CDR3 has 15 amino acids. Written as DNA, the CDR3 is TGTGCCAGCAGTTTAACAGCGGGGTCTGCAGATACGCAGTATTTT. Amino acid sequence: CASSLTAGSADTQYF.

This CDR3 reads CASSQDGGGSYGYTF. The DNA of the CDR3 is TGCGCCAGCAGCCAAGATGGGGGCGGCTCCTATGGCTACACCTTC. J is TRBJ1-2 and V is TRBV4-3; D is possibly TRBD1 (6 bases). Trimming stripped 0 bases from V and 4 bases from J, with 12 bases between. Germline CDR1 and CDR2: LGHNA and YSLEER. The CDR3 totals 15 residues.

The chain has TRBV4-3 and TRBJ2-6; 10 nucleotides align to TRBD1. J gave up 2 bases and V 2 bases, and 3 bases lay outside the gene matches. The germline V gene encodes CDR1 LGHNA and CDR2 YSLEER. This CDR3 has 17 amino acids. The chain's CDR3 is CASSQMTGGTGANVLTF. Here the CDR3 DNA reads TGCGCCAGCAGCCAAATGACAGGGGGCACTGGGGCCAACGTCCTGACTTTC.

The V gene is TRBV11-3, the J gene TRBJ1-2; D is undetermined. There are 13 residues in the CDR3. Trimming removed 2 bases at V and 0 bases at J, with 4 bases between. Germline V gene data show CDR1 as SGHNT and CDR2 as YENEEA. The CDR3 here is CASSLSTNYGYTF. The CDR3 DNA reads TGTGCCAGCAGCTTAAGTACTAACTATGGCTACACCTTC. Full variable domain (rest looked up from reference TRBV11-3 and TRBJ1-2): EAGVVQSPRYKIIEKKQPVAFWCNPISGHNTLYWYLQNLGQGPELLIRYENEEAVDDSQLPKDRFSAERLKGVDSTLKIQPAELGDSAVYLCASSLSTNYGYTFGSGTRLTVV.

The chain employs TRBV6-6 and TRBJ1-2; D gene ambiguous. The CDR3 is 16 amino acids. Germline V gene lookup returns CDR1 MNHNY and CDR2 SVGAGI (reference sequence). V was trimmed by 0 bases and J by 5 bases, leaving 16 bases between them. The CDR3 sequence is CASSYSADLMRYGYTF. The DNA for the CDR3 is TGTGCCAGCAGTTACTCGGCAGACCTCATGAGGTATGGCTACACCTTC.

The CDR3 reads CASSARQGDVETQYF. For the CDR3, the DNA is TGTGCCAGCAGCGCCCGACAGGGTGACGTGGAGACCCAGTACTTC. The J gene is TRBJ2-5, the V gene TRBV9; TRBD1 agrees at 7 bases. V shed 3 bases and J 5 bases; nucleotides not matched to a gene: 10. Looked up from germline, CDR1 is SGDLS and CDR2 is YYNGEE. The CDR3 covers 15 residues.

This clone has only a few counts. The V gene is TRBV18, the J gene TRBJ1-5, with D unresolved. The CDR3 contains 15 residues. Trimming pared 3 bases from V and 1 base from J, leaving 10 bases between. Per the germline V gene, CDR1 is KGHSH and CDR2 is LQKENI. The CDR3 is CASSPTVGSNQPQHF. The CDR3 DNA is TGTGCCAGCTCACCGACGGTAGGGAGCAATCAGCCCCAGCATTTT.

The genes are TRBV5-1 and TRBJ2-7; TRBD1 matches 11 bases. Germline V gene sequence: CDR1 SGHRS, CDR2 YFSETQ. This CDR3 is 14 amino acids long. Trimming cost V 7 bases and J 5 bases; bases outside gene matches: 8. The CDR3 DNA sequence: TGCGCCAGCTCCGGACAGGGGGCTGTCGACGAGCAGTACTTC. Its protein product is CASSGQGAVDEQYF.

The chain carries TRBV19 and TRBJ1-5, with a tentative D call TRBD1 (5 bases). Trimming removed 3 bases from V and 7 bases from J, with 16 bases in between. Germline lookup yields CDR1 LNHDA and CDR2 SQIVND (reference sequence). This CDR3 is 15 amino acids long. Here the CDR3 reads CASSIKGAGTQPQHF. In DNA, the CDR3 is TGTGCCAGTAGTATCAAGGGCGCAGGGACGCAGCCCCAGCATTTT. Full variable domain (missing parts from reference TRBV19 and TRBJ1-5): DGGITQSPKYLFRKEGQNVTLSCEQNLNHDAMYWYRQDPGQGLRLIYYSQIVNDFQKGDIAEGYSVSREKKESFPLTVTSAQKNPTAFYLCASSIKGAGTQPQHFGDGTRLSIL.

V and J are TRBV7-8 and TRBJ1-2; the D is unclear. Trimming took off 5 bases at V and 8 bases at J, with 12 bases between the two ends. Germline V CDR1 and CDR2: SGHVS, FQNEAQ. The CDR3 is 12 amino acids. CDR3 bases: TGTGCCAGCAGCATCAGCCTGGAAGGCTACACCTTC. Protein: CASSISLEGYTF.

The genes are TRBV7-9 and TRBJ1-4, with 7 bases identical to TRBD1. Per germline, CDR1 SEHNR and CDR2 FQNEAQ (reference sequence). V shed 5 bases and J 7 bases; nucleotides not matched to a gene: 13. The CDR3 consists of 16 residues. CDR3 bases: TGTGCCAGCAGCCACACAAGACAGGGTGCGAGTGAAAAACTGTTTTTT. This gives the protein CASSHTRQGASEKLFF.

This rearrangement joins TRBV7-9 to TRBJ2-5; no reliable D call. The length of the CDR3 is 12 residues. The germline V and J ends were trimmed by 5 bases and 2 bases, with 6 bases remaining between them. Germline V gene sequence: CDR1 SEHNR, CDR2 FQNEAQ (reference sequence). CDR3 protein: CASSPQQETQYF. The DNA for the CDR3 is TGTGCCAGCAGCCCCCAGCAAGAGACCCAGTACTTC.

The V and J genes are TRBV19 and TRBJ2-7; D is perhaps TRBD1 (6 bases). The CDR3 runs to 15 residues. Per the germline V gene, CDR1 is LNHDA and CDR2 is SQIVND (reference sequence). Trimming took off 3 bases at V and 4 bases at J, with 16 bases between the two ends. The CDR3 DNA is TGTGCCAGTAGTATGAGCTGGGGGCTTGTGTACGAGCAGTACTTC. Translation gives CASSMSWGLVYEQYF.

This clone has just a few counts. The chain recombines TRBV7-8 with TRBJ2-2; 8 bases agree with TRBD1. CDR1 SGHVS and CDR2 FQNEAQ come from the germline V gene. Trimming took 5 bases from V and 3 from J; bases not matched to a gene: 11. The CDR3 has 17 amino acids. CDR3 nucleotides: TGTGCCAGCAGCCCGAACCGGAACAGGGGGGACACCGGGGAGCTGTTTTTT. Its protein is CASSPNRNRGDTGELFF.

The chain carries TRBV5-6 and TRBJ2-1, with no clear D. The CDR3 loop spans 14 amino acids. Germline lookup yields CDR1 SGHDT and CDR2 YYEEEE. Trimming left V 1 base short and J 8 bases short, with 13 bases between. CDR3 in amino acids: CASSLKTQPDEQFF. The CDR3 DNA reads TGTGCCAGCAGCTTGAAGACCCAACCGGATGAGCAGTTCTTC.

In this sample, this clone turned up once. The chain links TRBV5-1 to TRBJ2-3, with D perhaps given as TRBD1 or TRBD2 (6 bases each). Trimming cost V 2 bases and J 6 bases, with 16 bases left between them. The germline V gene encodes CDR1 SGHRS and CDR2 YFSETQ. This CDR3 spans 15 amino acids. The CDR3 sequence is CASSLRGAFEDTQYF. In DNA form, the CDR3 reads TGCGCCAGCAGCTTAAGGGGGGCCTTTGAGGATACGCAGTATTTT. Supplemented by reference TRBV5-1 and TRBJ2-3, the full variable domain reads KAGVTQTPRYLIKTRGQQVTLSCSPISGHRSVSWYQQTPGQGLQFLFEYFSETQRNKGNFPGRFSGRQFSNSRSEMNVSTLELGDSALYLCASSLRGAFEDTQYFGPGTRLTVL.

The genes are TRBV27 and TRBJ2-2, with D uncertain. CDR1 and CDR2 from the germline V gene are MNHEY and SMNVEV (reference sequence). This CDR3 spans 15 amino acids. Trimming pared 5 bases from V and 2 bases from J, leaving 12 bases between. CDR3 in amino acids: CASSLVQRNTGELFF. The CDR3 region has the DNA TGTGCCAGCAGTCTTGTACAGCGAAACACCGGGGAGCTGTTTTTT.